This paragraph covers one T cell receptor beta chain sequence. Profiled with immunoSEQ multiplex PCR; TCRdb holds only in-frame clones, not every one. The top ten hold about 15% of the sample, which has roughly 100,000 clones, roughly 90% seen once. Germline CDR1 reads MNHEY; CDR2 reads SMNVEV (reference sequence). The V gene lost 5 bases and the J gene lost 3 bases, with 19 bases spanning the gap. The CDR3 has 16 residues. This sample was included in a study of T cell responses to AZD1222 COVID-19 vaccine. The origin of this receptor is an adult who received the AZD1222 COVID-19 vaccine. The sequenced sample was peripheral blood, obtained 28 days after the second AZD1222 dose. The chain recombines TRBV27 with TRBJ1-2, with D possibly matching TRBD1 (6 bases). CDR3 DNA: TGTGCCAGCAGTCTCAAGGCAGGGGTGTCCCACTATGGCTACACCTTC. It translates to CASSLKAGVSHYGYTF.